The 8 T cell receptor beta chains listed next were all sequenced from one sample in a study of blood T cell repertoires in COVID-19. Only in-frame clones appear in the TCRdb table, and some are missing; sequencing was by immunoSEQ multiplex PCR. Of under 300,000 clones detected, approximately 79% appear once; the ten largest clones hold 3% to 4%. The sequenced sample was peripheral blood. The receptors here all came from a woman aged 40 to 50 with active or convalescent COVID-19.

V gene TRBV5-1 combines with J gene TRBJ2-3, with 7 bases that match TRBD2. Per the germline V gene, CDR1 is SGHRS and CDR2 is YFSETQ. CDR3 size: 16 residues. With V trimmed by 7 bases and J by 2 bases, 13 bases remained unmatched. CDR3 nucleotide sequence: TGCGCCAGCGGAGTGTTGGGGGGGATGGACACAGATACGCAGTATTTT. Its protein product is CASGVLGGMDTDTQYF.

A single count supports this clone. This chain uses TRBV7-3 with TRBJ2-3; 11 nucleotides line up with TRBD2. The CDR3 has 18 residues. The V segment lost 5 bases and the J segment 0 bases; nucleotides outside the gene matches: 10. Germline V gene sequence: CDR1 SGHTA, CDR2 FQGTGA. CDR3 residues: CASSRNSGGALSTDTQYF. Here the CDR3 DNA reads TGTGCCAGCAGCCGCAATAGCGGGGGGGCCCTTAGCACAGATACGCAGTATTTT. Supplemented by reference TRBV7-3 and TRBJ2-3, the full variable domain reads GAGVSQTPSNKVTEKGKYVELRCDPISGHTALYWYRQSLGQGPEFLIYFQGTGAADDSGLPNDRFFAVRPEGSVSTLKIQRTERGDSAVYLCASSRNSGGALSTDTQYFGPGTRLTVL.

The genes are TRBV10-2 and TRBJ1-4; D remains ambiguous. Germline-derived CDR1 and CDR2 are WSHSY and SAAADI. V gave up 10 bases and J gave up 4 bases, with 16 bases separating them. The CDR3 is 14 amino acids. CDR3: CATRLSEHNEKLFF. For the CDR3, the DNA is TGCGCCACCCGTCTGTCTGAACATAATGAAAAACTGTTTTTT.

This clone was observed at least ten times. The chain carries TRBV5-1 and TRBJ2-7; 9 positions agree with TRBD2. This CDR3 has 16 amino acids. Unmatched junction bases numbered 8, after V lost 0 bases and J lost 4 bases. Germline CDR1 reads SGHRS; CDR2 reads YFSETQ. CDR3 region: CASSLVSVSGGYEQYF. The DNA for the CDR3 is TGCGCCAGCAGCTTGGTCTCGGTTAGCGGGGGTTACGAGCAGTACTTC.

This clone was seen only a few times. The V gene is TRBV27, the J gene TRBJ2-1; 11 bases fit TRBD2. The CDR3 sequence is 15 residues long. J gave up 7 bases and V 3 bases, and 5 bases lay outside the gene matches. Germline V gene lookup returns CDR1 MNHEY and CDR2 SMNVEV (reference sequence). DNA of the CDR3: TGTGCCAGCAGTTTCCTAGCGGGGGGCGGGAATGAGCAGTTCTTC. Protein sequence: CASSFLAGGGNEQFF.

The V call is TRBV6-5, the J call TRBJ2-1; D gene uncertain. The CDR3 contains 13 residues. Germline-derived CDR1 and CDR2 are MNHEY and SVGAGI. Trimming removed 4 bases at V and 3 bases at J, with 7 bases between. CDR3 nucleotides: TGTGCCAGCAGTTCGAACTTCTACAATGAGCAGTTCTTC. Its protein is CASSSNFYNEQFF.

The chain carries TRBV11-2 and TRBJ1-1; tentatively, D is TRBD1 (6 bases). The CDR3 loop spans 14 amino acids. V was cut by 3 bases and J by 1 base, with 9 bases left in between. CDR1 SGHAT and CDR2 FQNNGV come from the germline V gene. The CDR3 here is CASSFGTTNTEAFF. CDR3 nucleotides: TGTGCCAGCAGCTTCGGGACAACGAACACTGAAGCTTTCTTT. Based on the CDR3 plus reference TRBV11-2 and TRBJ1-1, the full variable domain is EAGVAQSPRYKIIEKRQSVAFWCNPISGHATLYWYQQILGQGPKLLIQFQNNGVVDDSQLPKDRFSAERLKGVDSTLKIQPAKLEDSAVYLCASSFGTTNTEAFFGQGTRLTVV.

The rearrangement joins TRBV4-1 to TRBJ2-1; D not resolved. Between the trimmed V and J ends, which lost 0 bases and 9 bases, there was a span of 3 bases. CDR1 and CDR2 (germline): MGHRA, YSYEKL. The CDR3 consists of 11 residues. The CDR3 DNA follows: TGCGCCAGCAGCCAAGAAGCTGAGCAGTTCTTC. It specifies CASSQEAEQFF.